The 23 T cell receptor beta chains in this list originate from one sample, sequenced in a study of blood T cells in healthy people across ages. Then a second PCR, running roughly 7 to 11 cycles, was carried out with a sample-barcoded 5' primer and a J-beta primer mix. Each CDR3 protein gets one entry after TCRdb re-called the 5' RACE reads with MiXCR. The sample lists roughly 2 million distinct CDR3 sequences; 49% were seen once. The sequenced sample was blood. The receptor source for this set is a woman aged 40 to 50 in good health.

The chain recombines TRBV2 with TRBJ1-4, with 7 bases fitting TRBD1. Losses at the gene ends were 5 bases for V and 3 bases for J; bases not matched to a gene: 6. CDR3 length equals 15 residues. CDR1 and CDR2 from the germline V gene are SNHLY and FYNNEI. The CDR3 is CASSQEGASNEKLFF. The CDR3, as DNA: TGTGCCAGCAGTCAAGAGGGGGCTTCTAATGAAAAACTGTTTTTT.

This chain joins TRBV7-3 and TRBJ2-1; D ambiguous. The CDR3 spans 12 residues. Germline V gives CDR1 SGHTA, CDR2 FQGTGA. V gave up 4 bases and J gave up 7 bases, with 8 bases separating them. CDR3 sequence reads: CASSSRPNEQFF. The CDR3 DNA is TGTGCCAGCAGCTCCCGCCCGAATGAGCAGTTCTTC.

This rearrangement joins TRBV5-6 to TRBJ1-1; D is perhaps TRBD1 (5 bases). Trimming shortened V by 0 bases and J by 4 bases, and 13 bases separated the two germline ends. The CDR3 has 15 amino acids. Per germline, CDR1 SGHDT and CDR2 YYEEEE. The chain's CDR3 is CASSLAGVRATEAFF. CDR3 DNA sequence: TGTGCCAGCAGCTTGGCGGGGGTCCGGGCCACTGAAGCTTTCTTT.

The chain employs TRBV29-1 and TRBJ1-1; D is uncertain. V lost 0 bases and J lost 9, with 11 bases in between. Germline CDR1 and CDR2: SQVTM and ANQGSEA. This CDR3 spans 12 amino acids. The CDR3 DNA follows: TGCAGCGTTGAAGAGGAGGAGGGTAAAGCTTTCTTT. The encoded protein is CSVEEEEGKAFF.

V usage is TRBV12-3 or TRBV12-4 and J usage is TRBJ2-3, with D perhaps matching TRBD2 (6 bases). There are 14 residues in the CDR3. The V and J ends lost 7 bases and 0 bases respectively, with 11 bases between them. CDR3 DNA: TGTGCCAGCACAATAGGGACTAGCACAGATACGCAGTATTTT. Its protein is CASTIGTSTDTQYF.

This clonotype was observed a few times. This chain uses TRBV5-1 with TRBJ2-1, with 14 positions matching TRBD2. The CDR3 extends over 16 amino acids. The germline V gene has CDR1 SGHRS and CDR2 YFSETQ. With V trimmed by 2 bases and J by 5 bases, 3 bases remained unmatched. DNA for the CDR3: TGCGCCAGCAGCTTCGGGACTAGCGGGGGTAACAATGAGCAGTTCTTC. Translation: CASSFGTSGGNNEQFF.

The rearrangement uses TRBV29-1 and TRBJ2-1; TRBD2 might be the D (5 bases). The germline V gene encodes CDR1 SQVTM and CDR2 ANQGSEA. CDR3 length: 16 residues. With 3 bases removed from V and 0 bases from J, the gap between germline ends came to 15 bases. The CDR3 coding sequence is TGCAGCGTTGAGGAGTTAGCGCGGAGCTCCTACAATGAGCAGTTCTTC. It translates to CSVEELARSSYNEQFF.

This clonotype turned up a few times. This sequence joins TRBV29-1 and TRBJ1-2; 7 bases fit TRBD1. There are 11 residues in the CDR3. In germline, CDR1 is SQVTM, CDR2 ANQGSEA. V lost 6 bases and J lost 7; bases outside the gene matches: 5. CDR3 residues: CSVVHRGGYTF. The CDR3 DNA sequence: TGCAGCGTAGTCCACAGGGGTGGCTACACCTTC.

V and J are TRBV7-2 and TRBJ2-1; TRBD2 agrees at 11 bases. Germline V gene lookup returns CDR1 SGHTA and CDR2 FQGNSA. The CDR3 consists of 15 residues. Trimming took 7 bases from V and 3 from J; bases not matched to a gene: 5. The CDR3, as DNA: TGTGCCAGCACCCCACTAGCGGGGGACTACAATGAGCAGTTCTTC. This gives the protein CASTPLAGDYNEQFF.

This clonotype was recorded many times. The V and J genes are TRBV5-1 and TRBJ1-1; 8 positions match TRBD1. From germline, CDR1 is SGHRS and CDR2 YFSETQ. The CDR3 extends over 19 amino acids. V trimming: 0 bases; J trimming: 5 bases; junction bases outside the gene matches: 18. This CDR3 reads CASSLADSGGRVMRTEAFF. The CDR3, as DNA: TGCGCCAGCAGCTTGGCCGATTCAGGGGGCCGTGTAATGAGAACTGAAGCTTTCTTT.

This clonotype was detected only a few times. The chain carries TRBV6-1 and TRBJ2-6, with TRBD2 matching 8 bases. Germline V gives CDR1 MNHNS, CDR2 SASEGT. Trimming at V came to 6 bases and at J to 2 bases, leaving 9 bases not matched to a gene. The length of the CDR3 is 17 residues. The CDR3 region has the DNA TGTGCCAGCAGCTTAAGCGGGGGACCCACTGGGGCCAACGTCCTGACTTTC. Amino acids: CASSLSGGPTGANVLTF.

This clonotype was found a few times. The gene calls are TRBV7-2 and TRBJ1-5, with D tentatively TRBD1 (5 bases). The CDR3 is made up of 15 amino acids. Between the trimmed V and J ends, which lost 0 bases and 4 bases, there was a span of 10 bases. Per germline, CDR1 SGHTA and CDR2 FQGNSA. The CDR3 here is CASSLAAGLNQPQHF. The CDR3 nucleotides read TGTGCCAGCAGCTTAGCGGCAGGGCTAAATCAGCCCCAGCATTTT. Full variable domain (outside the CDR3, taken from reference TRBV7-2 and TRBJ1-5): GAGVSQSPSNKVTEKGKDVELRCDPISGHTALYWYRQSLGQGLEFLIYFQGNSAPDKSGLPSDRFSAERTGGSVSTLTIQRTQQEDSAVYLCASSLAAGLNQPQHFGDGTRLSIL.

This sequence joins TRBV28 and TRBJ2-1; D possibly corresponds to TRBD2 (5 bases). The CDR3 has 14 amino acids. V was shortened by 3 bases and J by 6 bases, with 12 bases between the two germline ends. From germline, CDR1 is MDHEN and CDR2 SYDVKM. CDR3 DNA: TGTGCCAGCAGTTTCCTAGCTCAAGGCAATGAGCAGTTCTTC. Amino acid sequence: CASSFLAQGNEQFF.

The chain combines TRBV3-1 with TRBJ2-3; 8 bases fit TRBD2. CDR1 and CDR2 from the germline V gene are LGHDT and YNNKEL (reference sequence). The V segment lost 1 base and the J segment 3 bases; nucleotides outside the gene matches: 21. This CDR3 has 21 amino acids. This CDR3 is CASSQGVSGGAVSSYTDTQYF. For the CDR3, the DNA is TGTGCCAGCAGCCAAGGGGTTTCGGGGGGGGCAGTATCAAGCTATACAGATACGCAGTATTTT.

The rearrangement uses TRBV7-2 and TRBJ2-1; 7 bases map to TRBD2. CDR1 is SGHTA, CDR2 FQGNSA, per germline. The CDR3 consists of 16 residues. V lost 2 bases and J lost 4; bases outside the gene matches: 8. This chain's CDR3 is CASSLTSRGGYNEQFF. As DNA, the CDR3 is TGTGCCAGCAGCTTAACTTCGAGGGGAGGGTACAATGAGCAGTTCTTC.

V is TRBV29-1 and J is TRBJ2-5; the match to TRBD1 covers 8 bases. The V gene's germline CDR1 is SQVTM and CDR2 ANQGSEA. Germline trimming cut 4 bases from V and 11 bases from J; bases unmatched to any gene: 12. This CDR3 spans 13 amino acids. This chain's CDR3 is CSVAGTGTYGQYF. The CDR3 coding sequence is TGCAGCGTTGCTGGGACAGGTACCTACGGGCAGTACTTC.

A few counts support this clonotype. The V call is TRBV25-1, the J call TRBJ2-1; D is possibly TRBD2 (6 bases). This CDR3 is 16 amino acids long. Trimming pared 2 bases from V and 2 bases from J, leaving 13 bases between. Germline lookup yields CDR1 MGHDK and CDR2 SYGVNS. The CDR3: CASSETKAGAYNEQFF. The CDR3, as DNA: TGTGCCAGCAGTGAAACTAAAGCGGGCGCCTACAATGAGCAGTTCTTC.

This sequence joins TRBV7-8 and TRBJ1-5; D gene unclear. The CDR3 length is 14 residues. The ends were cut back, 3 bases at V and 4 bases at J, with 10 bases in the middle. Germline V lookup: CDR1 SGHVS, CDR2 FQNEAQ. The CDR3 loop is CASSFGQENQPQHF. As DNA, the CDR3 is TGTGCCAGCAGCTTCGGGCAGGAGAATCAGCCCCAGCATTTT. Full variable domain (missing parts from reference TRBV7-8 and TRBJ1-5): GAGVSQSPRYKVAKRGQDVALRCDPISGHVSLFWYQQALGQGPEFLTYFQNEAQLDKSGLPSDRFFAERPEGSVSTLKIQRTQQEDSAVYLCASSFGQENQPQHFGDGTRLSIL.

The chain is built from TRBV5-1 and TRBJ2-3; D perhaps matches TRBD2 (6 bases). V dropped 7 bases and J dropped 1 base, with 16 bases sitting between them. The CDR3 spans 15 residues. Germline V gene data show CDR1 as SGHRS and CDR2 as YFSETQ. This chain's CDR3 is CASGGSLAGTDTQYF. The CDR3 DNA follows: TGCGCCAGCGGCGGTTCACTAGCCGGCACAGATACGCAGTATTTT.

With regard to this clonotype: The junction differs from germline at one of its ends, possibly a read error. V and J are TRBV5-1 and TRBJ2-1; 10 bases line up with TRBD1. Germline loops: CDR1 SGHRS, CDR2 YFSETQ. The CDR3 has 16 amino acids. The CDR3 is CASSPLRQGAYNKQFF. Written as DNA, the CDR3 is TGCGCCAGCAGCCCCCTAAGACAGGGGGCCTACAATAAGCAGTTCTTC.

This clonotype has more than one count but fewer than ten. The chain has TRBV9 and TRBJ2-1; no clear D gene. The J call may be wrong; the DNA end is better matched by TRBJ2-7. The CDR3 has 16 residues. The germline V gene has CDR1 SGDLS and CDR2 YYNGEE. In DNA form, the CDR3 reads TGTGCCAGCAGCGTAGTGGGGTATCCCTCCTACAATGAGCAGTACTTC. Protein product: CASSVVGYPSYNEQYF.

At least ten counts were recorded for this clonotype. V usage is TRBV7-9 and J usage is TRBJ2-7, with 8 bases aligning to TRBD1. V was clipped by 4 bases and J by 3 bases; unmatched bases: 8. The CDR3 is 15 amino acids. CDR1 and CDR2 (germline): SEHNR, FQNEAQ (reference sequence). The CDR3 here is CASSYTGGSLYEQYF. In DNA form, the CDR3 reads TGTGCCAGCAGCTATACAGGGGGGAGCCTCTACGAGCAGTACTTC.

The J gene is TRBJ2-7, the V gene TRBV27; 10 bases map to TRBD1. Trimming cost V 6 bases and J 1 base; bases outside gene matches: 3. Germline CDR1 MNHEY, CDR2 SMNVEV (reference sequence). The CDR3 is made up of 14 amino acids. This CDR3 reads CASRGQGQSYEQYF. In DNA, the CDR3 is TGTGCCAGCAGGGGACAGGGGCAGTCCTACGAGCAGTACTTC.